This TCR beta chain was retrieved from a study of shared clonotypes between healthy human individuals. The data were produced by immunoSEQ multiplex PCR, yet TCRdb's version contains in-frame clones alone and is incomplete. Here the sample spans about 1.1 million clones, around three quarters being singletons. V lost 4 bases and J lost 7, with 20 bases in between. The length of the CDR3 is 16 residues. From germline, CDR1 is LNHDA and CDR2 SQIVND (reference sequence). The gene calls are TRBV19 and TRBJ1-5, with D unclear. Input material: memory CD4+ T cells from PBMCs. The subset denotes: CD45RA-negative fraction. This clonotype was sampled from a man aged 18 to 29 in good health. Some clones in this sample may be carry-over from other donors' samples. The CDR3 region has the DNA TGTGCCAGTAGTAGAACTCACGGAGGGCTGGGCCAGCCCCAGCATTTT. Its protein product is CASSRTHGGLGQPQHF.